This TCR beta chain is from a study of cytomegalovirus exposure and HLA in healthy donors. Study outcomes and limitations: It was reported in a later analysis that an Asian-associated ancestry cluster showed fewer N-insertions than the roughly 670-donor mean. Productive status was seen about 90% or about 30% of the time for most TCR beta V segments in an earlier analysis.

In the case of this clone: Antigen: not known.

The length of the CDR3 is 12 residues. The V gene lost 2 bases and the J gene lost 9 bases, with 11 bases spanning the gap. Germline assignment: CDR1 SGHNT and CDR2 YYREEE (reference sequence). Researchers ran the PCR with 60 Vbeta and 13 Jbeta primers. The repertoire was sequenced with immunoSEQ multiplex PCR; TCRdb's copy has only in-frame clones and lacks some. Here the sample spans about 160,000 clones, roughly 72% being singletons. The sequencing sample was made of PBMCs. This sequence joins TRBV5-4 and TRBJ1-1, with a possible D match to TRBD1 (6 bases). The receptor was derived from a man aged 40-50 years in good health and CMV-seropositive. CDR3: CASSFTGNQAFF. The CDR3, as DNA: TGTGCCAGCAGCTTCACAGGGAACCAAGCTTTCTTT.